This T cell receptor beta chain was identified during a study of cytomegalovirus exposure and HLA in healthy donors. CDR1 is SGHRS and CDR2 is YFSETQ in the germline V gene. J was trimmed by 1 base and V by 4 bases; bases with no gene match: 5. The CDR3 sequence is 14 residues long. Points on this clone: Different DNA sequences within this sample yield the same CDR3.

Primers: 60 Vbeta forward and 13 Jbeta reverse. The data were produced by immunoSEQ multiplex PCR, yet TCRdb's version contains in-frame clones alone and is incomplete. The sample yields under 200,000 clones, around 85% seen once. The V call is TRBV5-1, the J call TRBJ2-7, with TRBD2 matching 7 bases. Sample: PBMCs. The receptor comes from a man younger than 35 in good health and CMV-seropositive. CDR3 sequence: CASSPGGGSYEQYF. The DNA of the CDR3 is TGCGCCAGCAGCCCTGGCGGGGGTTCCTACGAGCAGTACTTC.